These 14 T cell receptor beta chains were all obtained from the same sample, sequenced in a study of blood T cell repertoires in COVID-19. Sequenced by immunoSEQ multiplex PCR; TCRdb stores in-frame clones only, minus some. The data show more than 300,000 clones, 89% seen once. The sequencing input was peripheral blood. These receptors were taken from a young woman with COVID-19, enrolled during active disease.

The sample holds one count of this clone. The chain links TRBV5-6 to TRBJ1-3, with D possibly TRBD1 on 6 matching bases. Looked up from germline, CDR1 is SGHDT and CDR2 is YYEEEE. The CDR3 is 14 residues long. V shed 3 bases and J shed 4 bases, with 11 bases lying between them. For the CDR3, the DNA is TGTGCCAGCAGCTCCAGGGGCGTCGGAAACACCATATATTTT. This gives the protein CASSSRGVGNTIYF.

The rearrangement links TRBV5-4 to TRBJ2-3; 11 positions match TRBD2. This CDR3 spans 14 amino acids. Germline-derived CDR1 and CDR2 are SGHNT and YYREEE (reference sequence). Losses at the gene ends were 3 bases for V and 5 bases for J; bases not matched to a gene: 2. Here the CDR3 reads CASSSGTSGDTQYF. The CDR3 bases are TGTGCCAGCAGCTCCGGGACTAGCGGAGATACGCAGTATTTT.

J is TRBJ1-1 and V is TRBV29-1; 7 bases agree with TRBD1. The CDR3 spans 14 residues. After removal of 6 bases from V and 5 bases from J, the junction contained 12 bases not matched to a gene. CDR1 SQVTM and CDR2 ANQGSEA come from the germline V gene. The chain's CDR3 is CSVEGRQGGTEAFF. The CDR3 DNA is TGCAGCGTAGAGGGGAGACAGGGCGGAACTGAAGCTTTCTTT.

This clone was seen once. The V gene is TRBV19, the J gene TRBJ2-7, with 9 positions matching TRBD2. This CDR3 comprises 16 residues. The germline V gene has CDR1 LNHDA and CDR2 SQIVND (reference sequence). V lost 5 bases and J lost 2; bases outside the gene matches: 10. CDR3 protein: CASSALLAGEAYEQYV. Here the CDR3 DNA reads TGTGCCAGTAGTGCACTCTTAGCGGGGGAAGCCTACGAGCAGTACGTC.

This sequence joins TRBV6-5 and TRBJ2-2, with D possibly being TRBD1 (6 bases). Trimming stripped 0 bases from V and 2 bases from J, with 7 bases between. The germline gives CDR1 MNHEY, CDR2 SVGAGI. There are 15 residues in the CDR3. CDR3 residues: CASSYSGQNTGELFF. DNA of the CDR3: TGTGCCAGCAGTTACTCGGGACAAAACACCGGGGAGCTGTTTTTT.

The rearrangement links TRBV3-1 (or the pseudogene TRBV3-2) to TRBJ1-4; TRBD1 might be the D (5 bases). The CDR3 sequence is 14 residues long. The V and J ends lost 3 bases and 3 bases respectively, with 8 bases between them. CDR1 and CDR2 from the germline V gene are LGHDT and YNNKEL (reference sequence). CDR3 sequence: CASSQDTANEKLFF. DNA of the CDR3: TGTGCCAGCAGCCAGGACACTGCTAATGAAAAACTGTTTTTT.

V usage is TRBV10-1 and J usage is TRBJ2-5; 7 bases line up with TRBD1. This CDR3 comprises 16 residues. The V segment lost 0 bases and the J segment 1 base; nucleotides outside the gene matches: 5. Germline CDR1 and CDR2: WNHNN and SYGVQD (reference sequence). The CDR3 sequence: CASSESGTDSQETQYF. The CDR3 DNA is TGCGCCAGCAGTGAGTCCGGGACAGATTCCCAAGAGACCCAGTACTTC.

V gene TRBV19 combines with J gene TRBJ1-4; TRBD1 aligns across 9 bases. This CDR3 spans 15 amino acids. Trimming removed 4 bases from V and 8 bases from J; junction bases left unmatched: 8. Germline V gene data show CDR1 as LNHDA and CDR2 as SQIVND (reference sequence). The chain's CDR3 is CASSRGTGFGEKLFF. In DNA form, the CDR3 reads TGTGCCAGTAGTAGGGGGACAGGGTTTGGGGAAAAACTGTTTTTT.

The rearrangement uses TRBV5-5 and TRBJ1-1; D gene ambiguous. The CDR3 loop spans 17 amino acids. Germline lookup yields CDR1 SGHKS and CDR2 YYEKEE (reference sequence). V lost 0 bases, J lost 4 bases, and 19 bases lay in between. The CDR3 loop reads CASSLAGVQRGLTEAFF. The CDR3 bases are TGTGCCAGCAGCTTGGCCGGGGTTCAGAGAGGACTCACTGAAGCTTTCTTT.

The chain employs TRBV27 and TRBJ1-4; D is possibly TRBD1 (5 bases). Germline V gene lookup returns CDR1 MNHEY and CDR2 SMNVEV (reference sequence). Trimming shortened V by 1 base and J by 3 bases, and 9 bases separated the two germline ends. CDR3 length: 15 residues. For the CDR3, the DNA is TGTGCCAGCAGTTTATTGGGGGACTCTAATGAAAAACTGTTTTTT. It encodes CASSLLGDSNEKLFF.

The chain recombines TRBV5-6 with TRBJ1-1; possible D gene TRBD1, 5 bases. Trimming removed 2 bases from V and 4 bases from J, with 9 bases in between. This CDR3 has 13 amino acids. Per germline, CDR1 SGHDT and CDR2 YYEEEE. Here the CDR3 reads CASSFPGGTEAFF. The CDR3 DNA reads TGTGCCAGCAGCTTCCCGGGGGGCACTGAAGCTTTCTTT.

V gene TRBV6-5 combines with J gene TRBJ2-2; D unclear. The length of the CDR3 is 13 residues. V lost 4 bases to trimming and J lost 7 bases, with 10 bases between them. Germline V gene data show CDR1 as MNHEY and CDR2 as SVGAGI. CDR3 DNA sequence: TGTGCCAGCAGTTCCACCCCGGGCGGGGAGCTGTTTTTT. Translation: CASSSTPGGELFF.

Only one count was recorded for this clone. The CDR3 region has the DNA TGTGCCAGCAGTAACCGGGACAGGGTTCTTAAAGAGACCCAGTACTTC. It yields the protein CASSNRDRVLKETQYF. This chain joins TRBV6-6 and TRBJ2-5; 9 nucleotides match TRBD1. Germline trimming cut 5 bases from V and 3 bases from J; bases unmatched to any gene: 10. Germline assignment: CDR1 MNHNY and CDR2 SVGAGI (reference sequence). The CDR3 covers 16 residues.

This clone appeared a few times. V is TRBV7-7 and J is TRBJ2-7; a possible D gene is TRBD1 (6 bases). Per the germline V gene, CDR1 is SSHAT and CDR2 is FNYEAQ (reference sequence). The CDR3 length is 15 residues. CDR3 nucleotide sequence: TGTGCTAGCAGCAGATCCACAGGGTTAGTCTACGAGCAGTACGTC. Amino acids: CASSRSTGLVYEQYV.